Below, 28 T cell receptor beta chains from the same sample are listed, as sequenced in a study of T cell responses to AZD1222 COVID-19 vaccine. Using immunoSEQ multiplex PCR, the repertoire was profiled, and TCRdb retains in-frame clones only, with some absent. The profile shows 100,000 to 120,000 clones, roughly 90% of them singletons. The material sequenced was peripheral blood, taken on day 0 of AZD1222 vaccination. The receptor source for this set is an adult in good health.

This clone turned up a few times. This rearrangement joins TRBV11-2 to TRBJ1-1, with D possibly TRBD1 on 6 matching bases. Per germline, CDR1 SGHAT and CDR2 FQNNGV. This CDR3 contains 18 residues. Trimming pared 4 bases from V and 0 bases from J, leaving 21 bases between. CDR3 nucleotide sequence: TGTGCCAGCAGCTCCCTCAAATTGGGGGGCCGGTTGAACACTGAAGCTTTCTTT. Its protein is CASSSLKLGGRLNTEAFF.

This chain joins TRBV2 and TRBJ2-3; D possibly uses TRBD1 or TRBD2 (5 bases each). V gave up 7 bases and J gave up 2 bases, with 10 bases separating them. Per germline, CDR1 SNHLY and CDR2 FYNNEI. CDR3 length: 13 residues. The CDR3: CASTRGITDTQYF. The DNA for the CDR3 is TGTGCCAGCACGAGGGGTATCACAGATACGCAGTATTTT.

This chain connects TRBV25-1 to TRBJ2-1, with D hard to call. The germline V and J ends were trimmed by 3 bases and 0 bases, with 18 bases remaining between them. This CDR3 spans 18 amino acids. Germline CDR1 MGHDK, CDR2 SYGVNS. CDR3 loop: CASSDPAKREVSYNEQFF. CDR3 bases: TGTGCCAGCAGTGATCCCGCTAAGCGTGAGGTCTCCTACAATGAGCAGTTCTTC.

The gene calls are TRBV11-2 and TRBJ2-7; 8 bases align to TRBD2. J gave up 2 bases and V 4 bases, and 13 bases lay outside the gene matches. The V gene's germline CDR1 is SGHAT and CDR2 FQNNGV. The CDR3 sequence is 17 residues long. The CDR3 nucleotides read TGTGCCAGCAGCTCGCGGGGAGCGGGAGCGGGGACCTACGAGCAGTACTTC. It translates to CASSSRGAGAGTYEQYF.

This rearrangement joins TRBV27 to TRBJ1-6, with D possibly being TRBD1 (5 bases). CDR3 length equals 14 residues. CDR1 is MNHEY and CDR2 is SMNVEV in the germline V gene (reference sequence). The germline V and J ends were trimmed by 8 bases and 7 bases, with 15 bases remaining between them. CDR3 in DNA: TGTGCCAGCTCGGCCAGGGAGTTAAATTCACCCCTCCACTTT. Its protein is CASSARELNSPLHF.

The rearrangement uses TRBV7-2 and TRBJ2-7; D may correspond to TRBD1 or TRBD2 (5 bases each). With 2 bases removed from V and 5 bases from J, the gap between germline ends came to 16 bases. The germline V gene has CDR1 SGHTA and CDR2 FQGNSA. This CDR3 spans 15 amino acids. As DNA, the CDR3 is TGTGCCAGCAGCTTAAACAGCCGGGACGGACACGAGCAGTACTTC. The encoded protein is CASSLNSRDGHEQYF. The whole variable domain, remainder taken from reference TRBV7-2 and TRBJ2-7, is GAGVSQSPSNKVTEKGKDVELRCDPISGHTALYWYRQSLGQGLEFLIYFQGNSAPDKSGLPSDRFSAERTGGSVSTLTIQRTQQEDSAVYLCASSLNSRDGHEQYFGPGTRLTVT.

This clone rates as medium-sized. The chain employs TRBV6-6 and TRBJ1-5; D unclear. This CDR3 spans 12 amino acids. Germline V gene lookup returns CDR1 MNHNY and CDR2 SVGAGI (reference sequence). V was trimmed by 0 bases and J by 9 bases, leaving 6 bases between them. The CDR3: CASSYSEGPQHF. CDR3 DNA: TGTGCCAGCAGTTACTCAGAAGGGCCCCAGCATTTT.

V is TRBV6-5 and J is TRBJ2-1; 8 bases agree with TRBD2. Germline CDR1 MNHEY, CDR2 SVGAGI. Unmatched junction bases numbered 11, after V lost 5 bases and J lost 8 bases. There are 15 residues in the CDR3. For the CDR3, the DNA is TGTGCCAGCAGTCCCGCGTTCGGGGGGGGGTATGAGCAGTTCTTC. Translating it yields CASSPAFGGGYEQFF.

DNA of the CDR3: TGTGCCAGCAGCGTAGGCGGGAGGGTCTACAATGAGCAGTTCTTC. This codes for CASSVGGRVYNEQFF. This chain links TRBV9 with TRBJ2-1; 9 bases match TRBD2. Losses at the gene ends were 0 bases for V and 3 bases for J; bases not matched to a gene: 1. CDR3 length: 15 amino acids. Germline V gene data show CDR1 as SGDLS and CDR2 as YYNGEE.

The CDR3 DNA is TGTGCCAGTAGGACCGGGGCGAAAGGAAACACCATATATTTT. Translation gives CASRTGAKGNTIYF. The V call is TRBV19, the J call TRBJ1-3, with D possibly being TRBD1 (5 bases). CDR3 size: 14 residues. The V and J ends lost 6 bases and 4 bases respectively, with 13 bases between them. Germline loops: CDR1 LNHDA, CDR2 SQIVND (reference sequence).

The CDR3 sequence is CASKGQGGTGELFF. The CDR3 DNA reads TGTGCCAGCAAGGGACAGGGAGGCACCGGGGAGCTGTTTTTT. The rearrangement uses TRBV27 and TRBJ2-2; 9 nucleotides align to TRBD1. Germline V gene sequence: CDR1 MNHEY, CDR2 SMNVEV (reference sequence). The ends lost 7 bases at V and 4 bases at J; junction bases unmatched: 4. This CDR3 spans 14 amino acids.

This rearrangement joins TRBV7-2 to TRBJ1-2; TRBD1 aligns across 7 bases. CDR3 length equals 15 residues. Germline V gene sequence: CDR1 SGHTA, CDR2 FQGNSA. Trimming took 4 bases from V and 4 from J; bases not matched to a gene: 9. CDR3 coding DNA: TGTGCCAGCAGCTATCGAACGGGACAGCCCTATGGCTACACCTTC. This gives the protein CASSYRTGQPYGYTF.

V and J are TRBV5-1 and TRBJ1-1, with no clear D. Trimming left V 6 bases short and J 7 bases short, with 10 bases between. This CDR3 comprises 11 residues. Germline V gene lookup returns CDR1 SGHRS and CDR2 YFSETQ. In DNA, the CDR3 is TGCGCCAGCACTGTAGGTAATGAAGCTTTCTTT. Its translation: CASTVGNEAFF.

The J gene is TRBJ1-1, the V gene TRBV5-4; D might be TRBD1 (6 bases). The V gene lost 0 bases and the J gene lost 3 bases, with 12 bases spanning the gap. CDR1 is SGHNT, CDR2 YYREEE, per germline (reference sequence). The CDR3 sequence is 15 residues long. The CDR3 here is CASSLASGVHTEAFF. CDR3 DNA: TGTGCCAGCAGCTTGGCCTCAGGGGTGCACACTGAAGCTTTCTTT.

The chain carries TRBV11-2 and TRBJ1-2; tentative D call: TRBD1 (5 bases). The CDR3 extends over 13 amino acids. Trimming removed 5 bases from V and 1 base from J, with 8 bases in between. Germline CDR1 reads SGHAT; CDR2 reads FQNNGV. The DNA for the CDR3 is TGTGCCAGCAGCGGACATATTAACTATGGCTACACCTTC. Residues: CASSGHINYGYTF.

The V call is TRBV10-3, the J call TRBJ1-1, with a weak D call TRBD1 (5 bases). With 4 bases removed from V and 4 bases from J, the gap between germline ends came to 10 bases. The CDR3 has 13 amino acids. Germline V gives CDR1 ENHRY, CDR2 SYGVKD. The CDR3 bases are TGTGCCATCAGTGCAGCAGGGAGCACTGAAGCTTTCTTT. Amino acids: CAISAAGSTEAFF.

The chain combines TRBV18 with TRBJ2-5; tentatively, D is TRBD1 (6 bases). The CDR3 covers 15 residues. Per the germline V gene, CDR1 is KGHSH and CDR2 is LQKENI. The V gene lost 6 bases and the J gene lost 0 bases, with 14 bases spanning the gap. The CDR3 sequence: CASSAGTNHQETQYF. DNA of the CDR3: TGTGCCAGCTCGGCCGGGACAAACCACCAAGAGACCCAGTACTTC.

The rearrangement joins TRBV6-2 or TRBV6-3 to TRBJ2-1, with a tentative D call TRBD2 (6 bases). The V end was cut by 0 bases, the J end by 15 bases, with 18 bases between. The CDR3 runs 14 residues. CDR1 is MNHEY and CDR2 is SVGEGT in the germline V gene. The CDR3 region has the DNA TGTGCCAGCAGTTACTCGGCCGGGACTCAAGGACGGTTCTTC. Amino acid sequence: CASSYSAGTQGRFF.

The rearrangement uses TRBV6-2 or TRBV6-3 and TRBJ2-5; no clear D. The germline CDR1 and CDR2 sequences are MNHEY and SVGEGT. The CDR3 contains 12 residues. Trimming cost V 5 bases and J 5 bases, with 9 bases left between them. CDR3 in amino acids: CASSRFRETQYF. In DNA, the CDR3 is TGTGCCAGCAGTAGGTTTCGTGAGACCCAGTACTTC.

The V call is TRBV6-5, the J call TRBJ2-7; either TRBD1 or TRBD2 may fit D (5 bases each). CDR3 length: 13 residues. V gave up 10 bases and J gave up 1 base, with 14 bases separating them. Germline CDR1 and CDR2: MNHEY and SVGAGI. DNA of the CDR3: TGTGCCACGCGCCGGGGCAATTCCTACGAGCAGTACTTC. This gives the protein CATRRGNSYEQYF.

CDR3 in amino acids: CASRFWATNEKLFF. In nucleotides, the CDR3 is TGTGCCAGCAGGTTTTGGGCGACTAATGAAAAACTGTTTTTT. The chain joins TRBV5-6 to TRBJ1-4; D unclear. Trimming took 5 bases from V and 2 from J, leaving 10 bases between them. The CDR3 has 14 amino acids. The germline gives CDR1 SGHDT, CDR2 YYEEEE.

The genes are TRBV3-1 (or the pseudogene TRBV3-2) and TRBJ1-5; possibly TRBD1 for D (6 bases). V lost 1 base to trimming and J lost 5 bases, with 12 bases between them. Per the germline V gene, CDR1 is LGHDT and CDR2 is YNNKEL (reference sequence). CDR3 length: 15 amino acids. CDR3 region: CASSQVAGADQPQHF. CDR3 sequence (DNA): TGTGCCAGCAGCCAAGTGGCAGGGGCTGATCAGCCCCAGCATTTT.

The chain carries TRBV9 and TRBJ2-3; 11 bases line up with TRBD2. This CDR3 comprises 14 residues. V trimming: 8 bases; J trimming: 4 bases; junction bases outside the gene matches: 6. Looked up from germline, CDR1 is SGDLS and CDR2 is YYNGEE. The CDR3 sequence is CASNSGGVADTQYF. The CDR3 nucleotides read TGTGCCAGTAATAGCGGGGGGGTGGCAGATACGCAGTATTTT.

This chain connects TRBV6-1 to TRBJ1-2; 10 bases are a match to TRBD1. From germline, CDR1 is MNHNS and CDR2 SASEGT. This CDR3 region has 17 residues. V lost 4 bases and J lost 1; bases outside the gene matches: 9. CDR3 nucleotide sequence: TGTGCCAGCAGTGTAAGGACAGGGGGGTACGTTAACTATGGCTACACCTTC. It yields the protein CASSVRTGGYVNYGYTF.

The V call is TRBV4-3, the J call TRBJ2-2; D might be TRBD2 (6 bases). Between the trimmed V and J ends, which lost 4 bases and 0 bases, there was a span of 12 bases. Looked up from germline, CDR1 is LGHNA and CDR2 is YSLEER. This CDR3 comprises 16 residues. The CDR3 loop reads CASSPRVAANTGELFF. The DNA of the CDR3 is TGCGCCAGCAGCCCCCGGGTAGCGGCGAACACCGGGGAGCTGTTTTTT.

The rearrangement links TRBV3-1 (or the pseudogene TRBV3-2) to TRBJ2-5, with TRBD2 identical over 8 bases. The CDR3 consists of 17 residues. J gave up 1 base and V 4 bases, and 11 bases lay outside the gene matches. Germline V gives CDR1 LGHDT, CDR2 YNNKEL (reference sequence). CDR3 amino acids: CASSPSVGSGVQETQYF. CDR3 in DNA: TGTGCCAGCAGCCCATCAGTAGGTAGCGGGGTCCAAGAGACCCAGTACTTC.

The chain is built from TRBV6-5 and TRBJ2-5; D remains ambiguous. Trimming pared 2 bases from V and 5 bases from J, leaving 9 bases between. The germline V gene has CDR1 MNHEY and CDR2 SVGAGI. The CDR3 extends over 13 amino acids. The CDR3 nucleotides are TGTGCCAGCAGTTACCGTATGCAGGAGACCCAGTACTTC. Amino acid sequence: CASSYRMQETQYF.

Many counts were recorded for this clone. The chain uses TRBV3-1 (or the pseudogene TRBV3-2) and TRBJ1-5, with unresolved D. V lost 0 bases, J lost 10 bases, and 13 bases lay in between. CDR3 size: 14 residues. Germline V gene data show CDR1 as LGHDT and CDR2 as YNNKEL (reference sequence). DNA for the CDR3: TGTGCCAGCAGCCAAGATCTCGGGTTTCGTCCCCAGCATTTT. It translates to CASSQDLGFRPQHF.